This TCR beta chain was found in a study of vaccination and CD4 T cells after COVID-19 (dated by TCRdb to the early 2020s). As for the study more broadly: Every convalescent patient had a positive nasal swab PCR test for SARS-CoV-2, with mild disease in 8 to 10 patients and severe disease in one. Participants got two doses of the Pfizer-BioNTech BNT162b2 vaccine (n=8) or two doses of the Moderna mRNA-1273 vaccine (n=2). In over 8 COVID-19 convalescent patients and a few infection-naive healthy vaccine recipients, researchers compared the spike-specific CD4+ TCR repertoire from before mRNA vaccination with the repertoire from after. Control cultures used a CEFX viral epitope pool as positive control, an HIV-1 Nef peptide pool as negative control, or no peptide. Six males and four females were included in the convalescent cohort, with two Hispanic individuals, seven Caucasians, two Asians and one multiracial person represented. Post-vaccine blood samples were taken a median of around 77 days after the second vaccine dose, with a range of roughly 13 to 250 days. For stimulating the cultures, overlapping spike peptide pools were used, derived from SARS-CoV-2 as well as from the common cold coronaviruses HCoV-NL63, HCoV-OC43 and HCoV-229E. Post-COVID blood samples were collected from convalescent patients a median of roughly 100 days after diagnosis, with a range of about 30 to 161 days. Results the study describes overall, beyond this receptor: The number of convalescent patients in the study was relatively small, and the study did not examine early timepoints following natural infection. Although the median number of SARS-CoV-2-reactive clonotypes went up from around 19 after infection to around 40 after vaccination, the increase was not significant. Of the vaccine-specific clones found in convalescent patients, nearly all (304 of 307) were mono-reactive for SARS-CoV-2 spike instead of being cross-reactive with common cold coronaviruses. In convalescent patients, a median roughly 88% of post-vaccine SARS-CoV-2-reactive clones were detected only after vaccination, suggesting vaccine-specific priming.

Only a few counts were recorded for this clonotype. It has no known antigen specificity. Per-base quality was not reported, and no clone a single base away is much larger than it. The germline V gene gives CDR1 as MNHNS and CDR2 as SASEGT. The CDR3 has 14 amino acids, counting the end cysteine and phenylalanine. The only DNA kept is the CDR3, 42 bases in frame from the first base. V is pared back by 4 bases and J by 8 bases, with 17 bases lying between the germline termini. The treatment or condition label, read with the paper, signifies: approximately 10-day PBMC culture with coronavirus spike peptide pools or control peptides (ViraFEST assay). The ViraFEST assay was used in the study, in which antigen-specific T cells were expanded with peptide pools and expanded clonotypes were subsequently identified by TCR sequencing. Positive SARS-CoV-2 PCR tests in the convalescent patients dated from March to December 2020, before Alpha, Beta and Delta variants emerged in the United States. Each well held some 2 million PBMCs cultured with roughly 10 ug/ml peptide pools in IMDM containing around 5% human AB serum and roughly 9.3 IU/ml IL-2. On days 3 and 7, half of the culture medium was replaced with fresh IL-2-containing medium. After 10 days of culture, CD4+ T cells were isolated by negative selection with the EasySep CD4+ T cell isolation kit. Ficoll-Paque Plus gradient centrifugation was used to isolate PBMCs from whole blood, and the isolated PBMCs were then either used fresh or cryopreserved at -140C. Each culture condition was generally run in triplicate wells.

Library construction relied on PCR. DNA from cultured CD4+ T cells was subjected to TCR sequencing with the Oncomine TCR Beta short-read assay at the Johns Hopkins FTIC core. Genomic DNA was extracted from the cultured CD4+ T cells with the QIAamp micro DNA kit. The Oncomine TCR Beta libraries from cultured CD4+ T cells were pooled using unique dual indexes and then sequenced on an Illumina iSeq 100. On the study's bioinformatics: Non-productive sequences were removed, and CDR3s not starting with C, not ending with F or W, or shorter than 7 amino acids were discarded. Antigen-specific clonotypes were identified using the MANAFEST web application through comparison of peptide-stimulated wells with reference and other culture wells. For a clone to be called positive, the clone needed an FDR below 0.05, an odds ratio above 5, and a productive frequency above 0.1% in at least two of three replicate wells. Clonotypes that were significantly expanded in both SARS-CoV-2 spike wells and at least one common cold coronavirus spike condition were defined as cross-reactive. Using R version 3.6.1, CDR3 homology was evaluated through Levenshtein distances (stringdist) along with unrooted phylogenetic trees (ape). TCRdb took the public reads, trimmed them with fastp at Q25, ran MiXCR for clone calling and kept in-frame beta chains. Each entry is one CDR3 protein sequence, shown with its most common DNA and genes. The V and J calls shown here were made by TCRdb, not taken from the authors' results. Across this sample there are 17,000 or so distinct CDR3 sequences, with roughly three fifths seen only once. The ten largest clonotypes hold about 5% of the sample.

This chain is built from TRBV6-1 and TRBJ1-2; TRBD1 is a weak D gene call, 5 bases matching. The origin of this receptor is a human donor who had recovered from COVID-19. Source: CD4+ T cells from blood, cultured in vitro, taken after SARS-CoV-2 vaccination. Read as DNA, the sequence is TGTGCCAGCAGTGCCGCAGTAGGGGCTTTAGGCTACACCTTC. Its amino acids are CASSAAVGALGYTF.